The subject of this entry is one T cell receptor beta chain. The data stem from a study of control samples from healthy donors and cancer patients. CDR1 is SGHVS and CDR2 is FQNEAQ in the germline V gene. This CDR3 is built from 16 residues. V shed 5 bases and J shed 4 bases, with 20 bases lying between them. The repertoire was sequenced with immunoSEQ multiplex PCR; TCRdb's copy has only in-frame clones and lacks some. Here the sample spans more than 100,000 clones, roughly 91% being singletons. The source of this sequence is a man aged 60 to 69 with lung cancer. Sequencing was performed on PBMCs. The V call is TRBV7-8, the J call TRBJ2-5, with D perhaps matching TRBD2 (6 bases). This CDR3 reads CASSPVGGGYSETQYF. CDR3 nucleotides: TGTGCCAGCAGCCCAGTCGGTGGAGGGTATTCAGAGACCCAGTACTTC.